This entry is about one TCR beta chain. This specimen belongs to a study of blood T cell repertoires in COVID-19. The overall study: T cells, B-cell-depleted T cells, or PBMCs supplied cDNA or gDNA.

In the original workflow: Amplification with reference gene primers provided the estimates of nucleated cell counts. The method was immunoSEQ multiplex PCR; TCRdb's version includes in-frame clones alone and lacks a portion of them. V and J calls and clone size are given by that table; D and trimming were obtained from the DNA. The table lists about 190,000 clones, about 80% of them singletons. The germline V gene encodes CDR1 SGHTA and CDR2 FQGTGA. This CDR3 comprises 18 residues. The V gene end was trimmed by 5 bases and the J gene end by 1 base; junction bases not matched to a gene: 8. The receptor's source is a man aged 55 to 69 with acute or convalescent COVID-19. The chain links TRBV7-3 to TRBJ2-6; TRBD1 matches at 10 bases. The material sequenced was peripheral blood. For the CDR3, the DNA is TGTGCCAGCAGCATATCCGGGACAGGGGCTTCTGGGGCCAACGTCCTGACTTTC. Protein sequence: CASSISGTGASGANVLTF.